The sequence of this TCR beta chain was determined in a study of beta chain features in type 1 diabetes. Study-wide results and caveats: Naive, central memory and Treg TCRB repertoires seemed to resemble each other more closely in patients than they did in healthy donors.

This CDR3 region has 16 residues. CDR1 and CDR2 from the germline V gene are MNHNY and SVGAGI (reference sequence). To note about this clone: Antigen unknown.

Expressed TCRB transcripts were sequenced, since all the RNA that had been isolated was reverse transcribed. Sequencing was performed with immunoSEQ multiplex PCR; in TCRdb, only in-frame clones are kept and a portion is missing. Found here are under 45,000 clones, 50% of them singletons; the top ten hold 0.2% to 0.3%. The clonotype comes from a woman aged 25 to 39 in good health. The sample taken for sequencing was stem cell memory CD4+ T cells from blood. The chain uses TRBV6-6 and TRBJ2-7; 8 bases fit TRBD2. The end of the DNA aligns better with TRBJ2-1, so the J call may be wrong. The CDR3 sequence: CASSQLPGRAGHEQFF. CDR3 in DNA: TGTGCCAGCAGCCAACTCCCCGGGAGGGCCGGGCATGAGCAGTTCTTC.